This T cell receptor (beta chain) was recorded in a study of shared clonotypes between healthy human individuals. This CDR3 contains 15 residues. With V trimmed by 6 bases and J by 8 bases, 12 bases remained unmatched. Germline V gene lookup returns CDR1 SNHLY and CDR2 FYNNEI. An even split of each subset's genomic DNA across several immunoSEQ plates was performed. Clones were sequenced by immunoSEQ multiplex PCR, and TCRdb holds only the in-frame ones, with some missing. The sample shows around 1.1 million clones, 70% to 80% of them seen only once. Notes on the study in general: Generally, naive subsets came out with larger estimated richness than memory subsets.

Regarding this clone: The antigen is undetermined. Given a much more abundant clone one base away, this may be a read error.

Source material: memory CD4+ T cells from PBMCs. Subset described: CD45RA-negative fraction. The V and J genes are TRBV2 and TRBJ2-7, with 11 bases aligning to TRBD1. The receptor's source is a man younger than 35 in good health. Some clones in this sample may be carry-over from other donors' samples. CDR3 protein: CASSTGTGGSYKQYF. The CDR3 nucleotides read TGTGCCAGCAGCACCGGGACAGGGGGTTCTTACAAGCAGTACTTC.